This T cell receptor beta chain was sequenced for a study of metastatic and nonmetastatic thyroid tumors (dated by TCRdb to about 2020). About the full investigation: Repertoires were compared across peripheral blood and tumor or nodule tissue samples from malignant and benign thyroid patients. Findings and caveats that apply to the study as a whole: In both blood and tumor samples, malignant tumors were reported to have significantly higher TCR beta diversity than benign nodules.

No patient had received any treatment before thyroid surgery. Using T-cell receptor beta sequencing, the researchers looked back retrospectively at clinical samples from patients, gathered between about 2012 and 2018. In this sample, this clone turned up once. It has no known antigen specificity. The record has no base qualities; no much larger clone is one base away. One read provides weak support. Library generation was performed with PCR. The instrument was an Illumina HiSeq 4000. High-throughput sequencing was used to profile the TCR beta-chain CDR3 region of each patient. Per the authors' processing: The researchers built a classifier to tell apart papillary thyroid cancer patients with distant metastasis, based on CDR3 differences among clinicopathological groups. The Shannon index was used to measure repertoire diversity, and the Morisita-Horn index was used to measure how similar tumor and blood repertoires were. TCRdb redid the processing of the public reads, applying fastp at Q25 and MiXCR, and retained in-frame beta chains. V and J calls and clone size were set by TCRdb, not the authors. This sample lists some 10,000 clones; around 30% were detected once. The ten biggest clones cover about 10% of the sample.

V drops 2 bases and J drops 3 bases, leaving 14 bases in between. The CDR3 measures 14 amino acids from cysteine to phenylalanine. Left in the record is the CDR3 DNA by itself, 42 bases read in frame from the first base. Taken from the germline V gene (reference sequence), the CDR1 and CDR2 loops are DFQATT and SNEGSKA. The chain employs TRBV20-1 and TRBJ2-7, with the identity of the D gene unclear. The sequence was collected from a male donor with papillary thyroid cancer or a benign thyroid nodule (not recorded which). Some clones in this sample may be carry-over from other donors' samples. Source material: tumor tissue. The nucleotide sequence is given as TGCAGTGCTAGACGCCCCAACAGTTTCTACGAGCAGTACTTC. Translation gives CSARRPNSFYEQYF.